These 3 T cell receptor beta chains originate from one sample sequenced in a study of T cells in Graves' hyperthyroidism and ophthalmopathy. From RNA transcripts, TCR beta CDR3 regions were amplified. The HTBI primer set drove a first-round RT-PCR of the TCR CDR3. TCRdb fed the multiplex PCR reads into MiXCR, producing one record per CDR3 protein. The table records roughly 45,000 distinct CDR3 sequences, more than 40% of them present only once. The sequenced material came from peripheral blood or thyroid tissue (not recorded which). The source is a woman in her 50s with Graves' hyperthyroidism.

This chain uses TRBV7-9 with TRBJ1-4; D gene unclear. Germline V lookup: CDR1 SEHNR, CDR2 FQNEAQ (reference sequence). CDR3 length: 16 residues. V dropped 2 bases and J dropped 3 bases, with 13 bases sitting between them. The CDR3 is CASSLQSTAANEKLFF. In nucleotides, the CDR3 is TGTGCCAGCAGCTTACAGAGTACTGCCGCTAATGAAAAACTGTTTTTT.

This rearrangement joins TRBV7-6 to TRBJ1-5, with a weak D call TRBD1 (5 bases). Deletions cut 5 bases from V and 6 bases from J, with 17 bases between. The CDR3 is 15 amino acids. From germline, CDR1 is SGHVS and CDR2 FNYEAQ. The CDR3 loop reads CASSPGERDSQPQHF. Written as DNA, the CDR3 is TGTGCCAGCAGCCCAGGAGAGCGAGACAGTCAGCCCCAGCATTTT.

This clonotype was recorded at least ten times. This chain links TRBV27 with TRBJ2-7, with 8 bases aligning to TRBD2. V lost 5 bases and J lost 4; bases outside the gene matches: 10. The germline CDR1 and CDR2 sequences are MNHEY and SMNVEV (reference sequence). This CDR3 spans 15 amino acids. The DNA of the CDR3 is TGTGCCAGCAGTCCCCGCGGGGGGCGAGTATACGAGCAGTACTTC. Translating gives CASSPRGGRVYEQYF.